Following are 12 T cell receptor beta chains from one sample sequenced in a study of shared clonotypes between healthy human individuals. The assay was immunoSEQ multiplex PCR, and TCRdb's table has in-frame clones only and misses some. The table lists some 2,500,000 clones, just under 95% of them singletons. The sample was naive CD4+ T cells from PBMCs. Subset defined: CD45RA+ positively selected. The source is a man between 18 and 29 years old in good health. Some clones in this sample may be carry-over from other donors' samples.

This chain uses TRBV6-4 with TRBJ2-3; 7 nucleotides agree with TRBD1. CDR1 is MRHNA, CDR2 SNTAGT, per germline. The CDR3 spans 17 residues. V dropped 4 bases and J dropped 6; count of bases not matched to a gene: 16. This CDR3 reads CASSARTGTDASDTQYF. CDR3 bases: TGTGCCAGCAGTGCCAGAACCGGGACAGACGCATCGGATACGCAGTATTTT.

The chain uses TRBV7-9 and TRBJ1-5; tentatively, D is TRBD1 (5 bases). Trimming cost V 2 bases and J 7 bases, with 12 bases left between them. CDR3 length equals 14 residues. CDR1 SEHNR and CDR2 FQNEAQ come from the germline V gene (reference sequence). The CDR3 nucleotides are TGTGCCAGCAGCTTACAAGGGGCAGGGCAGCCCCAGCATTTT. It specifies CASSLQGAGQPQHF.

The J gene is TRBJ2-1, the V gene TRBV6-4, with TRBD1 as a possible D gene (6 bases). The ends were cut back, 4 bases at V and 2 bases at J, with 12 bases in the middle. CDR3 length: 15 amino acids. Germline values: CDR1 MRHNA, CDR2 SNTAGT. The CDR3 spells CASSVARTAYNEQFF. DNA of the CDR3: TGTGCCAGCAGTGTAGCGAGGACAGCCTACAATGAGCAGTTCTTC.

This sequence joins TRBV29-1 and TRBJ1-2, with 11 bases identical to TRBD1. V trimming: 6 bases; J trimming: 6 bases; junction bases outside the gene matches: 3. The CDR3 loop spans 12 amino acids. CDR1 and CDR2 (germline): SQVTM, ANQGSEA. Here the CDR3 DNA reads TGCAGCGTAGGACAGGGGGCAAATGGCTACACCTTC. Translating gives CSVGQGANGYTF. Full variable domain (missing parts from reference TRBV29-1 and TRBJ1-2): SAVISQKPSRDICQRGTSLTIQCQVDSQVTMMFWYRQQPGQSLTLIATANQGSEATYESGFVIDKFPISRPNLTFSTLTVSNMSPEDSSIYLCSVGQGANGYTFGSGTRLTVV.

The genes are TRBV19 and TRBJ1-2, with TRBD1 identical over 11 bases. Per germline, CDR1 LNHDA and CDR2 SQIVND (reference sequence). V dropped 5 bases and J dropped 5; count of bases not matched to a gene: 10. The CDR3 has 16 amino acids. CDR3 amino acids: CASSLLPGTGGYGYTF. The CDR3 DNA reads TGTGCCAGTAGTCTGTTACCCGGGACAGGGGGATATGGCTACACCTTC.

The chain is built from TRBV18 and TRBJ2-1; TRBD2 matches at 10 bases. The CDR3 is 16 residues long. In germline, CDR1 is KGHSH, CDR2 LQKENI. Unmatched junction bases numbered 4, after V lost 5 bases and J lost 0 bases. The CDR3 protein is CASSALAGSSYNEQFF. CDR3 nucleotide sequence: TGTGCCAGCTCAGCACTAGCGGGGAGCTCCTACAATGAGCAGTTCTTC.

The CDR3 bases are TGCGCCAGCAGCCTCGGACAGGGGATGGACACCGGGGAGCTGTTTTTT. Translating it yields CASSLGQGMDTGELFF. The rearrangement links TRBV5-1 to TRBJ2-2; 9 bases align to TRBD1. CDR3 size: 16 residues. With V trimmed by 4 bases and J by 3 bases, 7 bases remained unmatched. Looked up from germline, CDR1 is SGHRS and CDR2 is YFSETQ.

The V gene is TRBV7-8, the J gene TRBJ1-1; the D gene is possibly TRBD1 (5 bases). CDR3 length: 13 amino acids. Trimming stripped 1 base from V and 8 bases from J, with 11 bases between. The germline V gene encodes CDR1 SGHVS and CDR2 FQNEAQ. Written as DNA, the CDR3 is TGTGCCAGCAGCTTAGGGTTGGGGCAGGAAGCTTTCTTT. Translation gives CASSLGLGQEAFF.

This rearrangement joins TRBV6-5 to TRBJ2-4, with D perhaps TRBD2 (6 bases). This CDR3 is built from 14 residues. Trimming stripped 2 bases from V and 1 base from J, with 6 bases between. The germline gives CDR1 MNHEY, CDR2 SVGAGI. In DNA form, the CDR3 reads TGTGCCAGCAGTTACGGGGGGGCCAAAAACATTCAGTACTTC. Protein sequence: CASSYGGAKNIQYF.

This chain connects TRBV19 to TRBJ2-1; TRBD1 matches 9 bases. The germline gives CDR1 LNHDA, CDR2 SQIVND (reference sequence). The trim removed 5 bases at V and 6 bases at J, leaving 8 bases unmatched. This CDR3 contains 15 residues. The CDR3 nucleotides are TGTGCCAGTAGTCTAGGACAGGGGTATTCCAATGAGCAGTTCTTC. Protein: CASSLGQGYSNEQFF.

In the case of this clone: Other DNA sequences from this sample encode an identical CDR3 as well. The chain carries TRBV5-1 and TRBJ2-1, with TRBD2 identical over 8 bases. CDR3 length: 15 residues. V was pared by 1 base and J by 3 bases, with 3 bases of the junction left unmatched. The germline CDR1 and CDR2 sequences are SGHRS and YFSETQ. The CDR3 loop is CASSLLTSGYNEQFF. The CDR3 nucleotides read TGCGCCAGCAGCTTGTTAACTAGCGGCTACAATGAGCAGTTCTTC.

This clone has just a few counts. The J gene is TRBJ1-5, the V gene TRBV7-2; tentative D call: TRBD1 (5 bases). This CDR3 is built from 14 residues. The V gene lost 2 bases and the J gene lost 5 bases, with 10 bases spanning the gap. Germline CDR1 is SGHTA and CDR2 is FQGNSA. In nucleotides, the CDR3 is TGTGCCAGCAGCTTATCCAGGGATGATCAGCCCCAGCATTTT. Amino acid sequence: CASSLSRDDQPQHF.